This TCR beta chain was profiled in a study of T cells expressing NK-cell markers. For the study at large: With respect to HCMV, most of the eight sequenced donors were seropositive, and one was seronegative.

Template switching by 5'RACE with UMIs generated the TCR beta cDNA. TCRdb reprocessed the 5' RACE reads, with one entry per CDR3 protein and no DNA. The sample shows approximately 550,000 distinct CDR3 sequences, and about 3.6% sits with its ten largest clones. Points on this clonotype: Its matching antigen is unknown.

CDR1 and CDR2 (germline): SNHLY, FYNNEI. CDR3 length equals 15 residues. Study outcomes and limitations: The study found these clonotypes also leading the CD3+CD56-NKG2C+ fraction in several donors.

The sequence was obtained from a man aged 18 to 30 in good health. The J gene is TRBJ1-3, the V gene TRBV2; TCRdb outputs TRBD1, but without DNA this stays unchecked. Sequences were obtained from blood T cells: a sorted CD56 or NKG2C T cell subset, CD4+ or CD8+ T cells, or bulk PBMC T cells (not recorded which). The CDR3 sequence is CASSEWDSSGNTIYF.